The sample holds a few counts of the clone carrying this TCR beta chain. Its antigen is not identified. TCR beta CDR3 regions were amplified from RNA. Initially, a first-round RT-PCR of the TCR CDR3 employed the HTBI primer set. TCRdb recomputed calls from the multiplex PCR reads with MiXCR, one row per CDR3 protein. Of under 800,000 distinct CDR3 sequences listed, approximately 14% are singletons. This sample was taken from a study of T cells in Graves' hyperthyroidism and ophthalmopathy. Across the study: Peripheral blood was collected at initial diagnosis, before any treatment. Study-wide findings and caveats: Model output signaled ophthalmopathy a median 6.5 months ahead of onset.

Graves' hyperthyroidism showing no ophthalmopathy progression within 18 months was considered stable. Hyperthyroidism was newly diagnosed in patients aged 18 to 65 (duration under 2 months). V shed 5 bases and J shed 3 bases, with 8 bases lying between them. The CDR3 extends over 13 amino acids. Germline assignment: CDR1 MDHEN and CDR2 SYDVKM. The receptor was isolated from a woman between 18 and 29 years old with Graves' hyperthyroidism. This chain uses TRBV28 with TRBJ2-1, with D uncertain. Source material: blood. The CDR3 protein is CASSLRLYNEQFF. In DNA form, the CDR3 reads TGTGCCAGCAGTCTAAGACTCTACAATGAGCAGTTCTTC.